This TCR beta chain was sequenced for a study of cytomegalovirus exposure and HLA in healthy donors. Findings and caveats of the study: It was reportedly the case that the classifier diagnosed cytomegalovirus status with high specificity and sensitivity.

For this clone: The antigen remains unidentified.

V lost 4 bases, J lost 3 bases, and 4 bases lay in between. There are 11 residues in the CDR3. Germline V gene data show CDR1 as SEHNR and CDR2 as FQNEAQ (reference sequence). Libraries were prepared by immunoSEQ multiplex PCR; TCRdb keeps only in-frame clonotypes and omits some of them. The sample yields 250,000 or so clones, almost 90% seen once. This chain links TRBV7-9 with TRBJ2-7; D call uncertain. Input material: PBMCs. This clonotype originated in a woman in her late teens or twenties in good health and CMV-seronegative. DNA for the CDR3: TGTGCCAGCAGCTCTTACTACGAGCAGTACTTC. This codes for CASSSYYEQYF.